The 21 T cell receptor beta chains below were found in one sample sequenced in a study of cytotoxic CD8 clonotypes in ibrutinib-treated CLL. Repertoires were generated with immunoSEQ multiplex PCR, while TCRdb's copy carries only in-frame clones and drops some. The top ten clones hold approximately 10% of a sample with 200,000 to 250,000 clones, just under 80% of them seen once. Here the sequenced sample was PBMCs, taken after 12 months of ibrutinib treatment. All receptors derive from a human donor with chronic lymphocytic leukemia.

The V gene is TRBV4-1, the J gene TRBJ1-5, with 9 bases aligning to TRBD1. The junction had 5 bases not matched to a gene; V was cut back by 3 bases and J by 8 bases. The CDR3 extends over 14 amino acids. Germline CDR1 reads MGHRA; CDR2 reads YSYEKL. Here the CDR3 DNA reads TGCGCCAGCAGCCAGGGACAGGGCAGTGAGCCCCAGCATTTT. Protein product: CASSQGQGSEPQHF.

This rearrangement joins TRBV2 to TRBJ2-5, with TRBD2 identical over 10 bases. Trimming at V came to 4 bases and at J to 7 bases, leaving 6 bases not matched to a gene. Germline V gene lookup returns CDR1 SNHLY and CDR2 FYNNEI. The CDR3 contains 14 residues. As DNA, the CDR3 is TGTGCCAGCAGTGGTGAAGCGGGAGGGGGGACCCAGTACTTC. This encodes CASSGEAGGGTQYF. The entire variable domain, with the rest obtained from reference TRBV2 and TRBJ2-5, is as follows: EPEVTQTPSHQVTQMGQEVILRCVPISNHLYFYWYRQILGQKVEFLVSFYNNEISEKSEIFDDQFSVERPDGSNFTLKIRSTKLEDSAMYFCASSGEAGGGTQYFGPGTRLLVL.

The rearrangement joins TRBV5-1 to TRBJ1-1, with a weak D call TRBD1 (6 bases). CDR1 SGHRS and CDR2 YFSETQ come from the germline V gene. CDR3 length: 17 amino acids. V lost 4 bases, J lost 0 bases, and 19 bases lay in between. This CDR3 reads CASSPTPQGTMNTEAFF. CDR3 sequence (DNA): TGCGCCAGCAGCCCAACCCCACAGGGAACCATGAACACTGAAGCTTTCTTT.

The chain joins TRBV28 to TRBJ2-7; TRBD2 matches 12 bases. CDR1 is MDHEN and CDR2 is SYDVKM in the germline V gene. The length of the CDR3 is 17 residues. Trimming cost V 6 bases and J 0 bases; bases outside gene matches: 9. The CDR3 region is CASRPGLAGSSSYEQYF. CDR3 sequence (DNA): TGTGCCAGCAGGCCGGGACTAGCGGGTTCCAGCTCCTACGAGCAGTACTTC.

This chain joins TRBV7-8 and TRBJ1-2; 8 nucleotides line up with TRBD1. J was trimmed by 7 bases and V by 3 bases; bases with no gene match: 1. CDR1 and CDR2 from the germline V gene are SGHVS and FQNEAQ. The CDR3 length is 12 residues. The CDR3, as DNA: TGTGCCAGCAGCTTGGGACAGGCTGGCTACACCTTC. Translated: CASSLGQAGYTF.

This chain joins TRBV5-4 and TRBJ2-7; TRBD1 is a possible D gene (6 bases). The CDR3 totals 15 residues. The germline V gene encodes CDR1 SGHNT and CDR2 YYREEE (reference sequence). V was trimmed by 5 bases and J by 6 bases, leaving 21 bases between them. CDR3 in amino acids: CASRPDRPSPLEQYF. In DNA form, the CDR3 reads TGTGCCAGCAGGCCGGACAGACCTTCCCCCCTCGAGCAGTACTTC.

The chain links TRBV7-3 to TRBJ2-2, with D perhaps matching TRBD2 (6 bases). The CDR3 consists of 14 residues. From germline, CDR1 is SGHTA and CDR2 FQGTGA. V lost 5 bases and J 7 bases, leaving 14 bases between the germline ends. The CDR3 is CASSPMGLDGELFF. The CDR3 nucleotides are TGTGCCAGCAGCCCCATGGGACTTGACGGGGAGCTGTTTTTT.

This chain uses TRBV6-1 with TRBJ1-2; weak D call: TRBD1 (5 bases). The CDR3 covers 16 residues. Germline CDR1 MNHNS, CDR2 SASEGT. Trimming pared 4 bases from V and 0 bases from J, leaving 15 bases between. The CDR3: CASSVRSGTSNYGYTF. The DNA of the CDR3 is TGTGCCAGCAGTGTCCGATCAGGGACTTCTAACTATGGCTACACCTTC.

In this sample, this clone turned up a few times. This rearrangement joins TRBV4-1 to TRBJ2-7; the D is unclear. Germline CDR1 reads MGHRA; CDR2 reads YSYEKL. CDR3 size: 15 residues. V lost 0 bases and J 4 bases, leaving 13 bases between the germline ends. The CDR3 protein is CASSQDVGPLYEQYF. CDR3 nucleotides: TGCGCCAGCAGCCAAGATGTAGGACCGCTATACGAGCAGTACTTC.

The chain combines TRBV7-8 with TRBJ1-2, with D tentatively TRBD1 (5 bases). V shed 2 bases and J shed 7 bases, with 14 bases lying between them. Germline V gene lookup returns CDR1 SGHVS and CDR2 FQNEAQ. This CDR3 has 14 amino acids. The CDR3 DNA sequence: TGTGCCAGCAGCTTAAGGGCAGTAAGGGGTGGCTACACCTTC. Amino acid sequence: CASSLRAVRGGYTF.

The V call is TRBV5-4, the J call TRBJ2-7; D unclear. From germline, CDR1 is SGHNT and CDR2 YYREEE (reference sequence). V shed 0 bases and J shed 2 bases, with 12 bases lying between them. This CDR3 is built from 15 residues. CDR3 loop: CASSLVGRAPYEQYF. The CDR3 bases are TGTGCCAGCAGCTTGGTTGGCCGTGCTCCCTACGAGCAGTACTTC.

The J gene is TRBJ2-3, the V gene TRBV18; TRBD1 aligns across 8 bases. There are 14 residues in the CDR3. The J segment lost 11 bases and the V segment lost 3 bases, leaving 10 bases of the junction unmatched. CDR1 is KGHSH, CDR2 LQKENI, per germline. The CDR3 DNA is TGTGCCAGCTCACCGTCCGGGAGACAGGGGAGGCAGTATTTT. Protein sequence: CASSPSGRQGRQYF.

The chain employs TRBV28 and TRBJ2-1; no clear D gene. The CDR3 sequence is 13 residues long. Trimming removed 4 bases at V and 0 bases at J, with 4 bases between. The germline V gene has CDR1 MDHEN and CDR2 SYDVKM. CDR3 loop: CASSWGSYNEQFF. CDR3 DNA: TGTGCCAGCAGTTGGGGCTCCTACAATGAGCAGTTCTTC.

The chain has TRBV5-4 and TRBJ2-5; no clear D. Germline V gene lookup returns CDR1 SGHNT and CDR2 YYREEE (reference sequence). V was pared by 2 bases and J by 1 base, with 15 bases between. The CDR3 runs to 16 residues. The CDR3, as DNA: TGTGCCAGCAGCTTCCCCACCGCAGCTAGCCAAGAGACCCAGTACTTC. Its translation is CASSFPTAASQETQYF. Looking up the rest from reference TRBV5-4 and TRBJ2-5 gives the full variable domain: ETGVTQSPTHLIKTRGQQVTLRCSSQSGHNTVSWYQQALGQGPQFIFQYYREEENGRGNFPPRFSGLQFPNYSSELNVNALELDDSALYLCASSFPTAASQETQYFGPGTRLLVL.

CDR3 sequence reads: CASGGSGSGQETQYF. CDR3 in DNA: TGTGCCAGCGGCGGCAGCGGGAGTGGGCAAGAGACCCAGTACTTC. The rearrangement joins TRBV6-5 to TRBJ2-5; 8 bases line up with TRBD2. The CDR3 sequence is 15 residues long. Trimming cost V 8 bases and J 2 bases; bases outside gene matches: 10. CDR1 is MNHEY and CDR2 is SVGAGI in the germline V gene.

The chain links TRBV5-1 to TRBJ2-5, with D perhaps matching TRBD1 or TRBD2 (5 bases each). Germline CDR1 is SGHRS and CDR2 is YFSETQ. The CDR3 runs 12 residues. V was shortened by 2 bases and J by 5 bases, with 7 bases between the two germline ends. CDR3 loop: CASSFGDETQYF. The CDR3 bases are TGCGCCAGCAGCTTTGGGGACGAGACCCAGTACTTC.

The chain combines TRBV5-1 with TRBJ2-7, with D unclear. The V gene lost 4 bases and the J gene lost 1 base, with 15 bases spanning the gap. The CDR3 consists of 15 residues. Per germline, CDR1 SGHRS and CDR2 YFSETQ. The CDR3: CASSPVSPASYEQYF. The CDR3 nucleotides read TGCGCCAGCAGCCCCGTATCACCGGCATCCTACGAGCAGTACTTC.

CDR3 DNA sequence: TGTGCCAGCTCACCACCGGACGGCCAAGAGACCCAGTACTTC. It translates to CASSPPDGQETQYF. The chain has TRBV18 and TRBJ2-5, with unresolved D. V lost 0 bases, J lost 1 base, and 6 bases lay in between. CDR1 KGHSH and CDR2 LQKENI come from the germline V gene. CDR3 length equals 14 residues.

This clone occurred a few times. This chain connects TRBV10-1 to TRBJ1-2, with D unresolved. Trimming took 0 bases from V and 1 from J, leaving 12 bases between them. This CDR3 contains 16 residues. Germline CDR1 WNHNN, CDR2 SYGVQD (reference sequence). In nucleotides, the CDR3 is TGCGCCAGCAGTGAGTCAGGACCGCGGGGTAACTATGGCTACACCTTC. Translated, it gives CASSESGPRGNYGYTF.

The chain carries TRBV25-1 and TRBJ1-4; the D is unclear. The CDR3 runs 14 residues. Trimming left V 3 bases short and J 8 bases short, with 13 bases between. Per germline, CDR1 MGHDK and CDR2 SYGVNS. The CDR3 reads CASSEATRWEKLFF. The CDR3 nucleotides read TGTGCCAGCAGTGAGGCGACTAGGTGGGAAAAACTGTTTTTT.

The chain carries TRBV19 and TRBJ2-2, with TRBD1 matching 7 bases. V shed 0 bases and J 2 bases; nucleotides not matched to a gene: 6. Germline V lookup: CDR1 LNHDA, CDR2 SQIVND (reference sequence). The CDR3 consists of 17 residues. CDR3 DNA sequence: TGTGCCAGTAGTATAGATCAAGGGGGCGCAAACACCGGGGAGCTGTTTTTT. Protein sequence: CASSIDQGGANTGELFF. The full variable domain, its missing parts supplied by reference TRBV19 and TRBJ2-2, is DGGITQSPKYLFRKEGQNVTLSCEQNLNHDAMYWYRQDPGQGLRLIYYSQIVNDFQKGDIAEGYSVSREKKESFPLTVTSAQKNPTAFYLCASSIDQGGANTGELFFGEGSRLTVL.